This T cell receptor (beta chain) appears in the sequencing data of a study of OX40 agonist ivuxolimab in advanced cancers. Study-wide background: The treatment was a fully human IgG2 OX40 agonist, ivuxolimab. Participants averaged approximately 65 years of age (range about 23 to 80) and were over 75% male.

Findings and caveats of the study: Doses of 0.1 to 3.0 mg/kg were accompanied by clonal expansion of CD4+ and CD8+ blood T cells by week 6.

Concerning this clone: Its antigen is unknown.

Measured with immunoSEQ multiplex PCR; TCRdb has only the in-frame clones, and not every one. The sample shows some 76,000 clones, more than 85% of them seen only once. Blood was sampled at baseline, cycle 4 day 1, and cycle 7 day 1. Trimming cost V 0 bases and J 7 bases; bases outside gene matches: 5. CDR1 is SGHDT and CDR2 is YYEEEE in the germline V gene. The CDR3 is 14 amino acids. The source is an adult with an advanced solid tumor such as melanoma, head and neck, liver or kidney cancer. The rearrangement links TRBV5-6 to TRBJ1-2; TRBD1 matches 8 bases. Sequenced material: CD4+ or CD8+ T cells sorted from blood, taken in a trial of the OX40 agonist ivuxolimab. This chain's CDR3 is CASSLGGQAVGYTF. The DNA for the CDR3 is TGTGCCAGCAGCTTGGGGGGACAGGCGGTTGGCTACACCTTC. Full variable domain (remainder filled in from reference TRBV5-6 and TRBJ1-2): DAGVTQSPTHLIKTRGQQVTLRCSPKSGHDTVSWYQQALGQGPQFIFQYYEEEERQRGNFPDRFSGHQFPNYSSELNVNALLLGDSALYLCASSLGGQAVGYTFGSGTRLTVV.